This T cell receptor (beta chain) was documented in a study of cytomegalovirus exposure and HLA in healthy donors. Whole-study results and caveats: Cytomegalovirus-associated status was assigned to 164 TCR beta chains. With high specificity and sensitivity, the classifier reportedly diagnosed cytomegalovirus status.

PCR amplification relied on 60 Vbeta primers (plus 13 Jbeta primers). Some clones are missing from TCRdb's copy, which holds only in-frame ones; the method was immunoSEQ multiplex PCR. The sample shows 210,000 or so clones, 87% of them seen only once. On this clone itself: Its antigen is unknown. At one of its ends the junction is not consistent with the germline gene, which may arise from a read error. Other DNA sequences in this specimen translate into the identical CDR3.

Germline V CDR1 and CDR2: SSHAT, FNYEAQ (reference sequence). This CDR3 comprises 15 residues. Sequences were obtained from PBMCs. This TCR was sampled from a man younger than 40 in good health and CMV-seronegative. The J gene is TRBJ2-1, the V gene TRBV7-7; D is unresolved. Here the CDR3 reads CASSSDSSSYNEQFF. The CDR3 DNA sequence: TGTGCTAGCAGCTCTGACTCAAGCTCCTACAATGAGCAGTTCTTC.